This TCR beta chain was identified in a study of shared clonotypes between healthy human individuals. Selected positively for CCR7 and CD45RO-negative, naive CD8 cells excluded terminally differentiated effector memory CD45RA+ cells. The CDR3 covers 15 residues. Germline trimming cut 4 bases from V and 6 bases from J; bases unmatched to any gene: 8. CDR1 and CDR2 (germline): MNHEY, SMNVEV (reference sequence). Profiled with immunoSEQ multiplex PCR; TCRdb holds only in-frame clones, not every one. The sample has some 2.1 million clones, about 95% seen once. Material: naive CD8+ T cells sorted from blood. The sequence derives from a man aged 18 to 35 in good health. This chain connects TRBV27 to TRBJ1-5, with 8 bases fitting TRBD1. CDR3 sequence: CASSSGQGMSQPQHF. CDR3 nucleotide sequence: TGTGCCAGCAGTTCAGGACAGGGTATGAGTCAGCCCCAGCATTTT.